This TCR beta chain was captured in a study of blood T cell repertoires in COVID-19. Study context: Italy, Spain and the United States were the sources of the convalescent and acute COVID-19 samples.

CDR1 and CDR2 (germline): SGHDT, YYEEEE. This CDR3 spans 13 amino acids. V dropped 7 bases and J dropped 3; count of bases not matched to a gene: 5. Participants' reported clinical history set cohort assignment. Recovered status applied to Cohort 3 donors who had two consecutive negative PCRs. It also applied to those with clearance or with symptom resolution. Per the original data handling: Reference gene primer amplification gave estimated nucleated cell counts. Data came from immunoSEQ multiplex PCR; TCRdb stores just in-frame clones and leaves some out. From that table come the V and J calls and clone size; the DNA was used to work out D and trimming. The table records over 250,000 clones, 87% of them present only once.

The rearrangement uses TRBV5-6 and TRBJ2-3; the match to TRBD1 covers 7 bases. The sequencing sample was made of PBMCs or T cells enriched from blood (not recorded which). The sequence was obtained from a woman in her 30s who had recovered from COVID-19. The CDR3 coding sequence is TGTGCCAGCGCACAGGGGATGACAGATACGCAGTATTTT. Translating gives CASAQGMTDTQYF.